This T cell receptor beta chain came from a study of blood T cell repertoires in COVID-19. Study in general: COVID-19 samples from acute and convalescent phases originated in the United States, Italy and Spain. PBMCs, B-cell-depleted T cells, or T cells provided the cDNA or gDNA that made up the material.

The length of the CDR3 is 16 residues. Germline trimming cut 3 bases from V and 3 bases from J; bases unmatched to any gene: 10. Germline CDR1 and CDR2: MGHDK and SYGVNS. Original handling: The assay estimated nucleated cells by amplifying reference gene primers. Repertoires were generated with immunoSEQ multiplex PCR, while TCRdb's copy carries only in-frame clones and drops some. That table is the source of V, J and clone size, and D and trimming were worked out from the DNA. The sample holds some 170,000 clones, 70% to 90% seen once. Participants had their cohort set by participant-reported clinical history.

Sequencing was performed on PBMCs or T cells enriched from blood (not recorded which). The receptor's source is a middle-aged man who had recovered from COVID-19. The chain combines TRBV25-1 with TRBJ1-2; 7 nucleotides match TRBD1. CDR3 sequence: CASSDPGQDQYYGYTF. As DNA, the CDR3 is TGTGCCAGCAGTGATCCCGGACAGGATCAATACTATGGCTACACCTTC.